What follows describes a single TCR beta chain. The germline gives CDR1 MNHEY, CDR2 SVGAGI. This CDR3 is built from 12 residues. The V segment lost 4 bases and the J segment 8 bases; nucleotides outside the gene matches: 3. The sample originates from a study of T cells after yellow fever vaccination. TCRdb re-analysed the 5' RACE reads in MiXCR, keeping a single row per CDR3 protein. The table lists approximately 85,000 distinct CDR3 sequences, about 14% of them singletons. The chain recombines TRBV6-5 with TRBJ2-3; 7 positions agree with TRBD2. This clonotype originated in a man aged 18 to 30 who received the YFV17D yellow fever vaccine. The input for sequencing was CD8+ T cells not binding an NS4B(214-222) dextramer, sorted from PBMCs, taken roughly 20 days after the first yellow fever vaccination. CDR3 amino acids: CASSSSSGTQYF. As DNA, the CDR3 is TGTGCCAGCAGTTCCTCTAGCGGTACGCAGTATTTT.